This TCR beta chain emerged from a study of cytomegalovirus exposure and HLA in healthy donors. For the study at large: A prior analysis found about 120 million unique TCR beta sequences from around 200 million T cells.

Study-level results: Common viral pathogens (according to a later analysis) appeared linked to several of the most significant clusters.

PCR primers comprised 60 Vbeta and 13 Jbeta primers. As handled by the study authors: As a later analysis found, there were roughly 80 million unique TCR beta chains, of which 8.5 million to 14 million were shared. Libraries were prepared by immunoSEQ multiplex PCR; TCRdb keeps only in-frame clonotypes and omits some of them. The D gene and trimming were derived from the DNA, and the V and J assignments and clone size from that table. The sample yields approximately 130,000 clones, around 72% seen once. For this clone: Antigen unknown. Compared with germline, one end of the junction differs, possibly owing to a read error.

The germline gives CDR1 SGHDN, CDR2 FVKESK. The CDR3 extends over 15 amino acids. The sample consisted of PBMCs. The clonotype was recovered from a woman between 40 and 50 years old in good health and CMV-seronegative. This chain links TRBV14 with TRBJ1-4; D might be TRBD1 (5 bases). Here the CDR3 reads CASSQNRQGNGKLFF. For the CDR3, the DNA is TGTGCCAGCAGCCAAAACAGGCAGGGTAATGGAAAACTGTTTTTT.